Described below is a single T cell receptor (beta chain) sequence and its context. The antigen is not known. The PCR employed 60 Vbeta primers together with 13 Jbeta primers. Sequencing was performed with immunoSEQ multiplex PCR; in TCRdb, only in-frame clones are kept and a portion is missing. The sample lists approximately 170,000 clones, around 80% occurring once. The CDR3 loop spans 13 amino acids. Germline V gives CDR1 ENHRY, CDR2 SYGVKD. V shed 4 bases and J shed 2 bases, with 8 bases lying between them. The sample comes from a study of cytomegalovirus exposure and HLA in healthy donors. Study observations and caveats: TCR beta sequences reportedly predicted the HLA-A and HLA-B alleles of most subjects accurately. Rare TCR sequences dominated, though some public TCRs recurred in many donors. Data from an earlier analysis indicated that most TCR beta V segments were productive either about 90% or about 30% of the time. Later on, a genetic analysis was performed. It linked a missense variant in DCLRE1C with V- and J-gene trimming of TCR beta.

This sequence joins TRBV10-3 and TRBJ1-2; D not resolved. The clonotype was recovered from a woman in her thirties or forties in good health and CMV-seronegative. Material: PBMCs. The CDR3 protein is CAISVERNYGYTF. The CDR3 DNA reads TGTGCCATCAGTGTGGAGAGGAACTATGGCTACACCTTC.